This TCR beta chain derives from a study of cytomegalovirus exposure and HLA in healthy donors. CDR3 length equals 15 residues. Germline lookup yields CDR1 SGDLS and CDR2 YYNGEE. After removal of 0 bases from V and 5 bases from J, the junction contained 1 base not matched to a gene. Sequencing used immunoSEQ multiplex PCR; TCRdb keeps in-frame clones, though not all of them. The sample has around 150,000 clones, over 80% seen once; the top ten hold approximately 2.3%. The specimen was PBMCs. This receptor was identified in a man aged 25-40 years in good health and CMV-seropositive. The rearrangement uses TRBV9 and TRBJ1-6; 8 bases fit TRBD1. The CDR3 sequence is CASSVETGDNSPLHF. Here the CDR3 DNA reads TGTGCCAGCAGCGTAGAGACAGGGGATAATTCACCCCTCCACTTT.